These 15 T cell receptor beta chains were all obtained from the same sample, sequenced in a study of blood T cell repertoires in COVID-19. The protocol was immunoSEQ multiplex PCR, while the TCRdb copy is restricted to in-frame clones and leaves out a portion. The sample shows 150,000 to 200,000 clones, about 88% of them seen only once. Source material: peripheral blood. These receptors came from a man between 65 and 85 years old with active or convalescent COVID-19.

This chain uses TRBV10-3 with TRBJ1-2; no clear D. This CDR3 spans 12 amino acids. V was trimmed by 6 bases and J by 2 bases, leaving 7 bases between them. Germline-derived CDR1 and CDR2 are ENHRY and SYGVKD. In nucleotides, the CDR3 is TGTGCCATCAGCGTGGCAAACTATGGCTACACCTTC. Translation gives CAISVANYGYTF.

This clone was counted a single time. This chain links TRBV25-1 with TRBJ2-7; 7 bases agree with TRBD2. The CDR3 consists of 15 residues. Germline V gene lookup returns CDR1 MGHDK and CDR2 SYGVNS. J was trimmed by 1 base and V by 4 bases; bases with no gene match: 7. The CDR3: CASSGREGLSYEQYF. The CDR3 region has the DNA TGTGCCAGCAGTGGTAGGGAGGGCCTTTCCTACGAGCAGTACTTC.

This clone was seen just once. The V and J genes are TRBV7-9 and TRBJ2-7, with D tentatively TRBD1 (6 bases). CDR1 is SEHNR, CDR2 FQNEAQ, per germline (reference sequence). The CDR3 has 15 amino acids. Trimming took off 0 bases at V and 2 bases at J, with 11 bases between the two ends. The CDR3 loop is CASSLAQGWAYEQYF. The DNA for the CDR3 is TGTGCCAGCAGCTTAGCTCAGGGGTGGGCCTACGAGCAGTACTTC.

Here the CDR3 reads CASSPQTGSNQPQHF. The CDR3 DNA sequence: TGTGCCAGCAGTCCCCAGACAGGCAGCAATCAGCCCCAGCATTTT. The chain recombines TRBV6-2 or TRBV6-3 with TRBJ1-5; tentatively, D is TRBD1 (6 bases). CDR1 and CDR2 (germline): MNHEY, SVGEGT. Trimming left V 5 bases short and J 1 base short, with 12 bases between. This CDR3 is 15 amino acids long.

The chain recombines TRBV12-3 or TRBV12-4 with TRBJ2-2; D is undetermined. The CDR3 has 12 residues. Trimming stripped 3 bases from V and 6 bases from J, with 5 bases between. CDR3 sequence: CASSFGPGELFF. In DNA form, the CDR3 reads TGTGCCAGCAGTTTTGGGCCCGGGGAGCTGTTTTTT.

The V and J genes are TRBV7-8 and TRBJ1-3; tentatively, D is TRBD1 (6 bases). The ends were cut back, 0 bases at V and 1 base at J, with 7 bases in the middle. The CDR3 is 15 residues long. Germline assignment: CDR1 SGHVS and CDR2 FQNEAQ. The CDR3 coding sequence is TGTGCCAGCAGCTTAGCCGGGACATCTGGAAACACCATATATTTT. This encodes CASSLAGTSGNTIYF.

The V call is TRBV5-6, the J call TRBJ1-2, with a weak D call TRBD1 (6 bases). Trimming removed 5 bases at V and 8 bases at J, with 16 bases between. The CDR3 runs 13 residues. CDR1 and CDR2 from the germline V gene are SGHDT and YYEEEE. The CDR3 bases are TGTGCCAGCAGGCCACGGACAGCTTTCGGCTACACCTTC. Residues: CASRPRTAFGYTF. Combining the CDR3 with reference TRBV5-6 and TRBJ1-2 gives the whole variable domain DAGVTQSPTHLIKTRGQQVTLRCSPKSGHDTVSWYQQALGQGPQFIFQYYEEEERQRGNFPDRFSGHQFPNYSSELNVNALLLGDSALYLCASRPRTAFGYTFGSGTRLTVV.

For the CDR3, the DNA is TGCGCCAGCAGCCAAGAACCGAATACAGGGTTCACCTACGAGCAGTACTTC. It encodes CASSQEPNTGFTYEQYF. The rearrangement uses TRBV4-3 and TRBJ2-7, with a tentative D call TRBD1 (6 bases). The CDR3 has 17 residues. Germline CDR1 and CDR2: LGHNA and YSLEER. Trimming took off 0 bases at V and 2 bases at J, with 17 bases between the two ends.

V usage is TRBV10-2 and J usage is TRBJ1-2; D is uncertain. The V end was cut by 2 bases, the J end by 12 bases, with 16 bases between. From germline, CDR1 is WSHSY and CDR2 SAAADI. The CDR3 length is 13 residues. The CDR3 protein is CASSERLRVHDTF. As DNA, the CDR3 is TGCGCCAGCAGTGAGAGACTCCGGGTTCATGACACCTTC.

The chain couples TRBV7-2 to TRBJ2-5; 9 nucleotides line up with TRBD1. The CDR3 length is 15 residues. The germline CDR1 and CDR2 sequences are SGHTA and FQGNSA. The V gene end was trimmed by 3 bases and the J gene end by 6 bases; junction bases not matched to a gene: 8. The CDR3 sequence is CASSFGGTGSQTQYF. CDR3 nucleotide sequence: TGTGCCAGCAGCTTCGGGGGGACAGGGAGTCAGACCCAGTACTTC.

This clone was seen a few times. A read error may account for a junction end that differs from germline. The J gene is TRBJ1-2, the V gene TRBV12-3 or TRBV12-4; D remains ambiguous. The CDR3 totals 13 residues. CDR3 loop: CASRTSGARSTSF. Written as DNA, the CDR3 is TGTGCCAGCAGAACGTCTGGAGCTCGTTCTACATCCTTC.

The chain is built from TRBV7-2 and TRBJ2-1; perhaps TRBD1 as D (5 bases). Per the germline V gene, CDR1 is SGHTA and CDR2 is FQGNSA. CDR3 length equals 15 residues. Trimming stripped 3 bases from V and 8 bases from J, with 17 bases between. CDR3 sequence reads: CASSLPPGMKDEQFF. For the CDR3, the DNA is TGTGCCAGCAGCTTGCCCCCAGGGATGAAGGATGAGCAGTTCTTC.

The chain joins TRBV7-9 to TRBJ1-5, with 7 bases matching TRBD1. The germline gives CDR1 SEHNR, CDR2 FQNEAQ (reference sequence). Trimming cost V 5 bases and J 7 bases; bases outside gene matches: 2. This CDR3 contains 12 residues. CDR3 coding DNA: TGTGCCAGCAGCCAAGGGGGCCAGCCCCAGCATTTT. Its protein is CASSQGGQPQHF.

This chain uses TRBV18 with TRBJ1-5, with 8 bases matching TRBD1. The V and J ends lost 5 bases and 9 bases, in that order; junction bases with no gene match: 6. The CDR3 is 13 amino acids. Germline V gene lookup returns CDR1 KGHSH and CDR2 LQKENI. The CDR3: CASSTLDRGPQHF. CDR3 sequence (DNA): TGTGCCAGCTCAACCCTTGACAGGGGGCCCCAGCATTTT.

Notes on this clone: One end of the junction does not line up with germline, which may come from a read error. Here the CDR3 DNA reads TGCGCCAGCAGTGAGTCCCCGGGGGTTGATTTCCCCTTCCATTTT. Protein product: CASSESPGVDFPFHF. The rearrangement links TRBV10-2 to TRBJ1-3; D might be TRBD1 (5 bases). Germline V gene lookup returns CDR1 WSHSY and CDR2 SAAADI. The CDR3 consists of 15 residues.